This TCR beta chain is drawn from a study of cytomegalovirus exposure and HLA in healthy donors. Findings and limits, study-wide: The study flagged approximately 180 TCR beta chains as cytomegalovirus-associated. Within the data, a cluster of highly shared sequence variants was likely a sequencing artifact. In a later analysis, an Asian-associated ancestry cluster reportedly showed fewer N-insertions than the approximately 620-donor mean.

Amplification used 60 Vbeta primers and 13 Jbeta primers. Profiled with immunoSEQ multiplex PCR; TCRdb holds only in-frame clones, not every one. The sample lists 150,000 to 200,000 clones, about four fifths occurring once. Comments on this clone: As yet, its antigen is unknown.

The clonotype originates from a woman under 30 in good health and CMV-seronegative. Sequencing was performed on PBMCs.

The CDR3 is CASSQAQIPYEQYF. Here the CDR3 DNA reads TGTGCCAGCAGCCAAGCGCAGATACCCTACGAGCAGTACTTC. The rearrangement joins TRBV14 to TRBJ2-7; D is unclear. V was clipped by 1 base and J by 2 bases, with 9 bases between them. Germline CDR1 and CDR2: SGHDN and FVKESK. The CDR3 contains 14 residues.